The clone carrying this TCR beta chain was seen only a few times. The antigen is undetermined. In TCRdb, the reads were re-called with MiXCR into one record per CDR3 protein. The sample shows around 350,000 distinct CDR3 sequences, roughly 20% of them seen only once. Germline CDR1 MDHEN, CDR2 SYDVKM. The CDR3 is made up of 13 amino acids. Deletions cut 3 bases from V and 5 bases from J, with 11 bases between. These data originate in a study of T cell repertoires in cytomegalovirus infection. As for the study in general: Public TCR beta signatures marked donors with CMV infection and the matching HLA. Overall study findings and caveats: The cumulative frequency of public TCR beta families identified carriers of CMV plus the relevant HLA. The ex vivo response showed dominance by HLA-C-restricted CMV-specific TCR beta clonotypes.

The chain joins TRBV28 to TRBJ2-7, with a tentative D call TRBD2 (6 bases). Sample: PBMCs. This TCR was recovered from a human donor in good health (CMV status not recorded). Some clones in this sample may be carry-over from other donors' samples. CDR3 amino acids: CASSLRPGDEQYF. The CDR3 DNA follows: TGTGCCAGCAGTTTGCGGCCGGGGGACGAGCAGTACTTC.